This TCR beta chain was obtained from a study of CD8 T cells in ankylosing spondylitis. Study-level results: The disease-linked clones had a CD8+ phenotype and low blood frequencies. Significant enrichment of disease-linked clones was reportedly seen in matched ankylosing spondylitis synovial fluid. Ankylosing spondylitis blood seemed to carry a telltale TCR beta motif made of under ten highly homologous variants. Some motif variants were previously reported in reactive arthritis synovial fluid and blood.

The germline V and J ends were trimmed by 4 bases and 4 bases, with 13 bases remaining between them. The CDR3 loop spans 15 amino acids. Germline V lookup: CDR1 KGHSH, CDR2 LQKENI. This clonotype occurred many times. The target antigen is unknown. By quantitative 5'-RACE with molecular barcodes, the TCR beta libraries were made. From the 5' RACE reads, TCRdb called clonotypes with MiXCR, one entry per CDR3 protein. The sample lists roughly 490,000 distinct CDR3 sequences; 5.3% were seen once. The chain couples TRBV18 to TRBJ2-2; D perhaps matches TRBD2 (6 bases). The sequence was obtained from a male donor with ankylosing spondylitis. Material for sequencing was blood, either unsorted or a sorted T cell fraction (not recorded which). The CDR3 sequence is CASSRTAAGTGELFF. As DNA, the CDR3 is TGTGCCAGCTCACGGACGGCAGCGGGCACCGGGGAGCTGTTTTTT.